Sequencing of this T cell receptor beta chain was carried out in a study of regulatory T cells in long-lasting Graves disease. Overall study findings and caveats: Patients with persistent disease shared around 2,700 public clonotypes, outpacing the roughly 970 shared by new patients.

Sequencing libraries for TCR beta were prepared with iRepertoire HTBI primers and Arm-PCR of CDR3 regions. TCRdb processed the multiplex PCR reads anew with MiXCR; each CDR3 protein has one entry. The table records some 370,000 distinct CDR3 sequences, roughly 20% of them present only once. The V gene's germline CDR1 is GTSNPN and CDR2 SVGIG (reference sequence). V shed 0 bases and J shed 5 bases, with 16 bases lying between them. The CDR3 totals 15 residues. Sample time point: persistent/refractory GD, antithyroid drugs over 5 years with positive TRAb. PBMCs provided the RNA from which the TCR library was made. About this clonotype itself: Its antigen is currently unknown.

The V and J genes are TRBV30 and TRBJ2-5, with a possible D match to TRBD1 (5 bases). The TCR was taken from a female donor with Graves disease. The sequencing used peripheral blood mononuclear cells (PBMCs), collected when the disease was refractory, from a patient treated with antithyroid drugs. CDR3 protein: CAWSVLDTPRETQYF. CDR3 DNA: TGTGCCTGGAGTGTACTGGACACCCCGAGGGAGACCCAGTACTTC. Combining the CDR3 with reference TRBV30 and TRBJ2-5 gives the whole variable domain SQTIHQWPATLVQPVGSPLSLECTVEGTSNPNLYWYRQAAGRGLQLLFYSVGIGQISSEVPQNLSASRPQDRQFILSSKKLLLSDSGFYLCAWSVLDTPRETQYFGPGTRLLVL.